This TCR beta chain was observed in a study of identical twins. Study-level findings and limits: With beta out-of-frame sequences, excess sharing by twins was weaker. Insertions were reduced in abundant cord blood beta clonotypes but not in memory repertoires. The presence of invariant MAIT and iNKT cells could partly confound analyses of zero-insertion sequences.

TCRdb passed the 5' RACE reads through MiXCR, listing each CDR3 protein once. This sample has about 890,000 distinct CDR3 sequences; approximately 13% occur once, and the top ten carry about 1.5%. A remark on this clonotype: As yet, its antigen is unknown.

The germline CDR1 and CDR2 sequences are KGHDR and SFDVKD. The length of the CDR3 is 14 residues. V was trimmed by 5 bases and J by 0 bases, leaving 9 bases between them. Separately, the same data were catalogued under a study of yellow fever vaccine responses in identical twins.

The receptor was derived from a woman under 30 in good health. The chain couples TRBV24-1 to TRBJ1-1; the D is unclear. Sequencing was performed on PBMCs. The chain's CDR3 is CATSASRVNTEAFF. Written as DNA, the CDR3 is TGTGCCACCAGTGCCTCGCGGGTGAACACTGAAGCTTTCTTT.